These 29 T cell receptor beta chains originate from one sample sequenced in a study of cytomegalovirus exposure and HLA in healthy donors. The PCR made use of 60 Vbeta and 13 Jbeta primers. Sequencing was performed with immunoSEQ multiplex PCR; in TCRdb, only in-frame clones are kept and a portion is missing. Of about 140,000 clones listed, about 80% were seen once; the top ten hold more than 9.5%. Source material: PBMCs. Receptor source: a woman aged 55-69 years in good health and CMV-seropositive.

The chain uses TRBV28 and TRBJ2-7; 10 bases are shared with TRBD1. Germline V gene lookup returns CDR1 MDHEN and CDR2 SYDVKM. The trim removed 5 bases at V and 4 bases at J, leaving 5 bases unmatched. The CDR3 sequence is 14 residues long. The CDR3 DNA sequence: TGTGCCAGCAGTATCCGGGACAGGGGTTACGAGCAGTACTTC. This codes for CASSIRDRGYEQYF.

V is TRBV5-4 and J is TRBJ2-2; 12 bases fit TRBD2. V shed 4 bases and J 6 bases; nucleotides not matched to a gene: 7. The CDR3 spans 16 residues. Per the germline V gene, CDR1 is SGHNT and CDR2 is YYREEE (reference sequence). CDR3 coding DNA: TGTGCCAGCAGCCCTAAGACTAGCGGGAGTTCCGGGGAGCTGTTTTTT. Protein product: CASSPKTSGSSGELFF.

J is TRBJ2-1 and V is TRBV14; D possibly corresponds to TRBD2 (6 bases). Germline CDR1 and CDR2: SGHDN and FVKESK. Trimming pared 4 bases from V and 3 bases from J, leaving 19 bases between. This CDR3 comprises 17 residues. CDR3 nucleotide sequence: TGTGCCAGCAGCCGAAACAGCAACATGGGGGGCTACAATGAGCAGTTCTTC. It encodes CASSRNSNMGGYNEQFF.

In regard to this clone: Because the CDR3's place on the DNA is in doubt, the DNA is left out and the CDR3 is given as listed by TCRdb. J is TRBJ2-3 and V is TRBV27; the table's D call TRBD1 went unverified against the DNA. Germline assignment: CDR1 MNHEY and CDR2 SMNVEV (reference sequence). The CDR3 is made up of 14 amino acids, end residues included. This chain's CDR3 is CASSILASTDTQYF.

This chain uses TRBV19 with TRBJ2-1, with 14 bases lining up with TRBD2. This CDR3 spans 15 amino acids. Germline trimming cut 9 bases from V and 6 bases from J; bases unmatched to any gene: 7. Germline-derived CDR1 and CDR2 are LNHDA and SQIVND (reference sequence). The CDR3 DNA reads TGTGCCAGCTCCACGACTAGCGGGAGGGCCAATGAGCAGTTCTTC. Its protein is CASSTTSGRANEQFF.

The chain has TRBV5-4 and TRBJ2-7, with 10 bases fitting TRBD1. This CDR3 contains 15 residues. Germline CDR1 and CDR2: SGHNT and YYREEE (reference sequence). Trimming at V came to 3 bases and at J to 5 bases, leaving 8 bases not matched to a gene. CDR3 bases: TGTGCCAGCAGCTCCGCCGGGACAGGGGTACACGAGCAGTACTTC. Translating it yields CASSSAGTGVHEQYF.

The chain joins TRBV19 to TRBJ2-3, with TRBD2 matching 10 bases. This CDR3 is 17 amino acids long. The V gene's germline CDR1 is LNHDA and CDR2 SQIVND (reference sequence). Trimming at V came to 5 bases and at J to 1 base, leaving 9 bases not matched to a gene. The CDR3 nucleotides read TGTGCCAGTAGTCTCCTTCCGGGGACTAGCGGCACAGATACGCAGTATTTT. As protein: CASSLLPGTSGTDTQYF.

This chain connects TRBV14 to TRBJ2-2; D unclear. V lost 5 bases, J lost 1 base, and 5 bases lay in between. This CDR3 region has 13 residues. CDR1 and CDR2 from the germline V gene are SGHDN and FVKESK. The CDR3 region has the DNA TGTGCCAGCAGCGAGGTGAACACCGGGGAGCTGTTTTTT. Amino acid sequence: CASSEVNTGELFF.

The rearrangement links TRBV18 to TRBJ1-1; possible D gene TRBD1, 5 bases. The germline V and J ends were trimmed by 4 bases and 1 base, with 10 bases remaining between them. The CDR3 totals 14 residues. In germline, CDR1 is KGHSH, CDR2 LQKENI. CDR3 nucleotides: TGTGCCAGCTCACTCTCAGGGAAGAACACTGAAGCTTTCTTT. Translation gives CASSLSGKNTEAFF.

The gene calls are TRBV5-1 and TRBJ2-3; 10 bases agree with TRBD2. Losses at the gene ends were 2 bases for V and 0 bases for J; bases not matched to a gene: 3. The CDR3 contains 16 residues. From germline, CDR1 is SGHRS and CDR2 YFSETQ. The CDR3 here is CASSFRTSGSTDTQYF. CDR3 nucleotides: TGCGCCAGCAGCTTTCGGACTAGCGGAAGCACAGATACGCAGTATTTT.

DNA for the CDR3: TGCACCAGCAGCCAGGTCCTGACTAGCGGGACTTACAATGAGCAGTTCTTC. Its protein is CTSSQVLTSGTYNEQFF. The rearrangement joins TRBV1 to TRBJ2-1; TRBD2 is the table's D call, not checked against the DNA. TRBV1 is recorded as a pseudogene. This CDR3 spans 17 amino acids.

The count of this clone is one. This chain connects TRBV4-3 to TRBJ2-2; TRBD1 aligns across 9 bases. The germline V gene has CDR1 LGHNA and CDR2 YSLEER. V lost 0 bases and J lost 8; bases outside the gene matches: 7. CDR3 size: 16 residues. The CDR3 loop is CASSQDPGTGKGELFF. CDR3 nucleotides: TGCGCCAGCAGCCAAGATCCCGGGACAGGGAAGGGGGAGCTGTTTTTT.

This chain joins TRBV19 and TRBJ1-2; TRBD1 is a possible D gene (5 bases). This CDR3 has 14 amino acids. V was trimmed by 3 bases and J by 5 bases, leaving 13 bases between them. CDR1 is LNHDA, CDR2 SQIVND, per germline (reference sequence). CDR3 DNA sequence: TGTGCCAGTAGTATTGGGGCAGGGATGTATGGCTACACCTTC. This translates into CASSIGAGMYGYTF.

The V gene is TRBV29-1, the J gene TRBJ1-1; D possibly corresponds to TRBD1 (5 bases). Germline V CDR1 and CDR2: SQVTM, ANQGSEA. V was cut by 4 bases and J by 4 bases, with 13 bases left in between. This CDR3 comprises 13 residues. CDR3 in amino acids: CSVGAGGGTEAFF. CDR3 coding DNA: TGCAGCGTTGGGGCGGGGGGGGGCACTGAAGCTTTCTTT. Variable domain in full (rest from reference TRBV29-1 and TRBJ1-1): SAVISQKPSRDICQRGTSLTIQCQVDSQVTMMFWYRQQPGQSLTLIATANQGSEATYESGFVIDKFPISRPNLTFSTLTVSNMSPEDSSIYLCSVGAGGGTEAFFGQGTRLTVV.

The chain carries TRBV29-1 and TRBJ1-5, with no clear D. CDR3 length: 13 residues. Germline assignment: CDR1 SQVTM and CDR2 ANQGSEA. The V end was cut by 4 bases, the J end by 4 bases, with 11 bases between. CDR3 DNA: TGCAGCGTTGTTTTCCCGGGGAATCAGCCCCAGCATTTT. Translation: CSVVFPGNQPQHF.

This clone has just a few counts. This chain links TRBV4-1 with TRBJ1-3; D possibly corresponds to TRBD1 (6 bases). Germline lookup yields CDR1 MGHRA and CDR2 YSYEKL. Trimming left V 1 base short and J 1 base short, with 23 bases between. This CDR3 is 20 amino acids long. The CDR3 sequence is CASSQVWETGGLGSGNTIYF. The CDR3 DNA is TGCGCCAGCAGCCAAGTCTGGGAGACAGGAGGTCTCGGGTCTGGAAACACCATATATTTT.

The chain links TRBV19 to TRBJ1-2; D might be TRBD1 (5 bases). Between the trimmed V and J ends, which lost 8 bases and 4 bases, there was a span of 14 bases. The CDR3 totals 13 residues. CDR1 LNHDA and CDR2 SQIVND come from the germline V gene (reference sequence). DNA of the CDR3: TGTGCCAGTGGGGCAGGGTCTGGCTATGGCTACACCTTC. Translated, it gives CASGAGSGYGYTF.

This clone has just one count. V and J are TRBV27 and TRBJ1-2; TRBD1 aligns across 7 bases. In germline, CDR1 is MNHEY, CDR2 SMNVEV (reference sequence). Unmatched junction bases numbered 12, after V lost 5 bases and J lost 3 bases. CDR3 length: 16 amino acids. CDR3 nucleotide sequence: TGTGCCAGCAGTCCAAAGACAGGGTGGGAGTACTATGGCTACACCTTC. Its protein product is CASSPKTGWEYYGYTF.

This clone was detected only once. The chain carries TRBV4-3 and TRBJ2-6; D may be TRBD1 (6 bases). The CDR3 covers 18 residues. The V gene's germline CDR1 is LGHNA and CDR2 YSLEER. The V gene lost 4 bases and the J gene lost 0 bases, with 16 bases spanning the gap. The chain's CDR3 is CASSRDTLHLSGANVLTF. In nucleotides, the CDR3 is TGCGCCAGCAGCCGGGACACACTTCACCTCTCTGGGGCCAACGTCCTGACTTTC.

J is TRBJ2-5 and V is TRBV14; tentatively, D is TRBD1 (6 bases). The CDR3 runs 15 residues. Germline loops: CDR1 SGHDN, CDR2 FVKESK. V dropped 4 bases and J dropped 11 bases, with 23 bases sitting between them. The CDR3 bases are TGTGCCAGCAGCCCGGTGGGGGCCTCCAAGGGGAGACAGTACTTC. This sequence encodes CASSPVGASKGRQYF. The full variable domain, rest sourced from reference TRBV14 and TRBJ2-5, is EAGVTQFPSHSVIEKGQTVTLRCDPISGHDNLYWYRRVMGKEIKFLLHFVKESKQDESGMPNNRFLAERTGGTYSTLKVQPAELEDSGVYFCASSPVGASKGRQYFGPGTRLLVL.

The V call is TRBV5-6, the J call TRBJ2-1; the match to TRBD2 covers 11 bases. Germline V gene lookup returns CDR1 SGHDT and CDR2 YYEEEE. This CDR3 region has 16 residues. V dropped 4 bases and J dropped 1; count of bases not matched to a gene: 4. The chain's CDR3 is CASSVLAGGSYNEQFF. CDR3 nucleotides: TGTGCCAGCAGCGTGCTAGCGGGAGGTTCCTACAATGAGCAGTTCTTC.

The chain couples TRBV4-1 to TRBJ2-1, with a weak D call TRBD1 (5 bases). V was pared by 0 bases and J by 7 bases, with 7 bases between. This CDR3 contains 13 residues. CDR1 MGHRA and CDR2 YSYEKL come from the germline V gene. The CDR3 sequence: CASSQDRVNEQFF. Written as DNA, the CDR3 is TGCGCCAGCAGCCAAGACAGGGTGAATGAGCAGTTCTTC.

The gene calls are TRBV27 and TRBJ1-5; D not certain. The CDR3 length is 13 residues. CDR1 and CDR2 from the germline V gene are MNHEY and SMNVEV (reference sequence). Trimming stripped 3 bases from V and 4 bases from J, with 7 bases between. The CDR3 DNA sequence: TGTGCCAGCAGTTTTGCCAGAAATCAGCCCCAGCATTTT. Residues: CASSFARNQPQHF.

This chain connects TRBV27 to TRBJ2-7; 11 bases fit TRBD2. The CDR3 has 14 residues. Germline assignment: CDR1 MNHEY and CDR2 SMNVEV (reference sequence). V dropped 6 bases and J dropped 4; count of bases not matched to a gene: 5. In nucleotides, the CDR3 is TGTGCCAGCAGCCCGACTAGCGGGACATACGAGCAGTACTTC. Translating it yields CASSPTSGTYEQYF.

The chain recombines TRBV5-1 with TRBJ2-5; TRBD2 agrees at 7 bases. J gave up 3 bases and V 4 bases, and 6 bases lay outside the gene matches. Germline-derived CDR1 and CDR2 are SGHRS and YFSETQ. CDR3 length: 14 residues. Here the CDR3 reads CASSTGLLKETQYF. In DNA form, the CDR3 reads TGCGCCAGCAGCACGGGACTACTCAAAGAGACCCAGTACTTC.

V and J are TRBV5-4 and TRBJ2-1, with 14 bases lining up with TRBD2. CDR1 SGHNT and CDR2 YYREEE come from the germline V gene (reference sequence). J lost 10 bases, V lost 3 bases, and 6 bases had no gene match. There are 15 residues in the CDR3. CDR3 sequence reads: CASSSPTSGRGEQFF. The CDR3 bases are TGTGCCAGCAGCTCTCCGACTAGCGGGAGGGGGGAGCAGTTCTTC.

This rearrangement joins TRBV11-2 to TRBJ1-1, with 8 nucleotides matching TRBD1. This CDR3 has 13 residues. Germline lookup yields CDR1 SGHAT and CDR2 FQNNGV. Germline trimming cut 2 bases from V and 11 bases from J; bases unmatched to any gene: 7. CDR3 nucleotide sequence: TGTGCCAGCAGCTTAACGGCAGGGGGCTACGCTTTCTTT. It is translated as CASSLTAGGYAFF.

The J gene is TRBJ2-1, the V gene TRBV4-3; 7 bases are a match to TRBD2. J gave up 3 bases and V 0 bases, and 2 bases lay outside the gene matches. Germline V gene lookup returns CDR1 LGHNA and CDR2 YSLEER. The CDR3 extends over 15 amino acids. CDR3 sequence reads: CASSQETGGYNEQFF. CDR3 DNA: TGCGCCAGCAGCCAAGAGACGGGGGGCTACAATGAGCAGTTCTTC.

On this clone itself: Other DNA sequences in the same sample also yield this CDR3. The genes are TRBV7-9 and TRBJ1-1; tentatively, D is TRBD1 (6 bases). V lost 5 bases and J lost 1, with 17 bases in between. Germline V gene lookup returns CDR1 SEHNR and CDR2 FQNEAQ (reference sequence). The CDR3 covers 16 residues. This CDR3 is CASSRQPQGKNTEAFF. CDR3 in DNA: TGTGCCAGCAGCCGACAACCACAGGGTAAGAACACTGAAGCTTTCTTT.